This record looks at one T cell receptor (beta chain) sequence and its context. Its antigen is unidentified. Clones were sequenced by immunoSEQ multiplex PCR, and TCRdb holds only the in-frame ones, with some missing. The sample holds around 42,000 clones, around two thirds seen once. Relapse after autologous stem cell transplantation occurred in every patient, and brentuximab vedotin exposure varied. The sample originates from a study of PD-1 blockade in classical Hodgkin lymphoma. Overall study context: A 3 mg/kg intravenous dose of nivolumab was received by patients every 2 weeks.

Study-level findings and limits: The drivers behind the repertoire differences, possibly disease activity or prior therapy, remain undefined. A reduction in baseline TCR diversity was reportedly seen in newly diagnosed patients relative to healthy donors. There was a significant rise in CD4+ TCR diversity by C4D1, with no such rise for CD8+.

V lost 0 bases, J lost 0 bases, and 9 bases lay in between. This CDR3 is built from 14 residues. Germline CDR1 and CDR2: SQVTM and ANQGSEA. The rearrangement joins TRBV29-1 to TRBJ2-7, with unresolved D. This TCR was sampled from a human donor with classical Hodgkin lymphoma. The material was peripheral blood mononuclear cells (PBMCs), obtained at baseline. The CDR3 DNA is TGCAGCGTTGAAGAACAGACCAGCTCCTACGAGCAGTACTTC. This sequence encodes CSVEEQTSSYEQYF.